These T cell receptor beta chains were read from a single sample in a study of T cells after yellow fever vaccination. TCRdb recomputed calls from the 5' RACE reads with MiXCR, one row per CDR3 protein. The sample lists around 300,000 distinct CDR3 sequences, 4.1% seen once, with about 22% in the top ten. Source: PBMCs, taken 5 days after the yellow fever booster vaccination. These receptors all stem from a man aged 18 to 35 who received the YFV17D yellow fever vaccine. Each CDR3 is given with its conserved first and last residue. D genes are given only for firm matches. Clone size is given for some rows only: seen once, a few or many times, or a class if the clone is expanded.

TRBV20-1	TRBJ1-4	NA	TRBD1	TGCAGTGCTAGAGATCAACAGGGGGCAACTAATGAAAAACTGTTTTTT	CSARDQQGATNEKLFF
TRBV27	TRBJ2-5	NA	TRBD1	TGTGCCAGCAGGCAGGGGGCGGCGGAGACCCAGTACTTC	CASRQGAAETQYF
TRBV7-2	TRBJ1-5	few	NA	TGTGCCAGCAGCTTCGAGTTACGACAGCCCCAGCATTTT	CASSFELRQPQHF
TRBV19	TRBJ2-7	few	NA	TGTGCCAGTAGTCCGGGGGTAGAGGGCTACGAGCAGTACTTC	CASSPGVEGYEQYF
TRBV7-2	TRBJ1-4	NA	NA	TGTGCCAGCAGCTTATATCAGGCGGGCAAACTGTTTTTT	CASSLYQAGKLFF
TRBV7-8	TRBJ1-2	NA	NA	TGTGCCAGCAGCTTAGCGACAGGAACTAACTATGGCTACACCTTC	CASSLATGTNYGYTF
TRBV4-3	TRBJ2-5	many	TRBD1	TGCGCCAGCAGCCAAGAAATCAGTACAGGGGTATGGGAGACCCAGTACTTC	CASSQEISTGVWETQYF
TRBV12-3/TRBV12-4	TRBJ1-5	many	NA	TGTGCCAGCAGTCTCGACAATCAGCCCCAGCATTTT	CASSLDNQPQHF
TRBV20-1	TRBJ2-3	many	NA	TGCAGTGCTAGAGCTCAAACGCAGTATTTT	CSARAQTQYF
TRBV6-5	TRBJ1-2	few	TRBD1	TGTGCCAGCAGGACGACCGGGACAGGGACCGGGGCCTTC	CASRTTGTGTGAF
TRBV12-3/TRBV12-4	TRBJ2-5	few	TRBD2	TGTGCCAGCAGTCGGCGACTAGCGATAGAGACCCAGTACTTC	CASSRRLAIETQYF
TRBV7-9	TRBJ2-1	few	NA	TGTGCCAGCAGCGAGACAACCGGACTCCCTGAGCAGTTCTTC	CASSETTGLPEQFF
TRBV4-1	TRBJ1-5	few	NA	TGCGCCAGCAGCCAAGCATTCCGGGATGGTCAGCCCCAGCATTTT	CASSQAFRDGQPQHF
TRBV4-3	TRBJ1-2	many	NA	TGCGCCAGCAGCCCTAGAGACCGGGGCGGCTACACCTTC	CASSPRDRGGYTF
TRBV5-1	TRBJ1-2	few	NA	TGCGCCAGCAGCCTGAGGAGAGGAGACTATGGCTACACCTTC	CASSLRRGDYGYTF
TRBV5-6	TRBJ2-5	NA	NA	TGTGCCAGCAGCCATGCCAGGGGCGCAGAGACCCAGTACTTC	CASSHARGAETQYF
TRBV2	TRBJ2-1	NA	NA	TGTGCCAGCAGTGAAGCGTGGCTTCTGCGAGGGGGACCTTACAATGAGCAGTTCTTC	CASSEAWLLRGGPYNEQFF
TRBV13	TRBJ2-5	few	NA	TGTGCCAGCAGCTTACAAGAGAATGGAGAGACCCAGTACTTC	CASSLQENGETQYF
TRBV7-9	TRBJ2-4	NA	NA	TGTGCCAGCAGTTCAAGTGGGGACATTCAGTACTTC	CASSSSGDIQYF
TRBV12-3/TRBV12-4	TRBJ1-1	NA	NA	TGTGCCAGCAGTCTCCCGGGGCAGGGTAGCACTGAAGCTTTCTTT	CASSLPGQGSTEAFF
TRBV19	TRBJ2-7	few	NA	TGTGCCAGTAGTCCTCTTAGCGGATCCTACGAGCAGTACTTC	CASSPLSGSYEQYF
TRBV7-6	TRBJ2-7	few	NA	TGTGCCAGCAGCCCGGAGGCAGGTACCTCCTACGAGCAGTACTTC	CASSPEAGTSYEQYF
TRBV12-3/TRBV12-4	TRBJ1-5	NA	TRBD1	TGTGCCAGCAGCCAGACAGGGGGGGGCAATCAGCCCCAGCATTTT	CASSQTGGGNQPQHF
TRBV7-2	TRBJ2-3	few	TRBD2	TGTGCCAGCAGCCGGATGGGGGGGGGCACAGATACGCAGTATTTT	CASSRMGGGTDTQYF
TRBV29-1	TRBJ2-7	NA	NA	TGCAGCGTGGGGGATTCGGGGAGTATTTCGTCCTACGAGCAGTACTTC	CSVGDSGSISSYEQYF
TRBV11-2	TRBJ2-3	many	TRBD1	TGTGCCAGCAGCTCTCCCAGGGGGTTACATACGCAGTATTTT	CASSSPRGLHTQYF
TRBV24-1	TRBJ2-1	NA	TRBD2	TGTGCCACCAGTGATGGGACTAGCGGGGGACTATACAATGAGCAGTTCTTC	CATSDGTSGGLYNEQFF